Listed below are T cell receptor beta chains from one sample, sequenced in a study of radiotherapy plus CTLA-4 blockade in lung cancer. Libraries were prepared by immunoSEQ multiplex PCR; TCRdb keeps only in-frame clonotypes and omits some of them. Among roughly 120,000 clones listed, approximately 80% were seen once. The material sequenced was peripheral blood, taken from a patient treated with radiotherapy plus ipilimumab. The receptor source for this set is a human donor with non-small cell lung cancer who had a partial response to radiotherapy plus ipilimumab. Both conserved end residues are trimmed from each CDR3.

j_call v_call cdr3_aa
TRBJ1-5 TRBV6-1 ASTTGDGQPQH
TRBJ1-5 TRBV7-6 ASSLGRRGAAQPQH
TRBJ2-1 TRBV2 ASSGTSGNEQF
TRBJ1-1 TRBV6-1 ASSAQGNTEAF
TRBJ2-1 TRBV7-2 ASSLAQGGYNEQF
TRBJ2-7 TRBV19 ASSTGHNEQY
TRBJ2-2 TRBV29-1 SVETGIANGELF
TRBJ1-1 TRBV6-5 ASSYRQLNTEAF
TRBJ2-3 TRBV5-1 ASSSGLAGDTDTQY
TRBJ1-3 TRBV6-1 ASRLATSGNTIY
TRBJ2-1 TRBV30 AWSGLAGEPGNEQF
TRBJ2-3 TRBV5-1 ASSLGGRSPRNTDTQY
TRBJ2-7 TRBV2 ASTATGSYEQY
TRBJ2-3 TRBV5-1 ASSLATGGLDTQY
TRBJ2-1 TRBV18 ASSVSGDHNEQF
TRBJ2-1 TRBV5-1 ASSLGQASSYNEQF
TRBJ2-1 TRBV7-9 ASSLSGGDNEQF
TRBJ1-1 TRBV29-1 SVGQGAASTEAF
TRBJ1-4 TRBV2 ASSTQVLTNEKLF
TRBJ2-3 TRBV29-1 SASRDTQY
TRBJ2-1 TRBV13 ASSRAGVSYNEQF
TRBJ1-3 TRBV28 ASSSGTYGNTIY